A selection of T cell receptor beta chains follows, all from one sample in a study of regulatory T cells in long-lasting Graves disease. TCRdb independently ran MiXCR on the multiplex PCR reads; one entry per CDR3 protein. The profile covers approximately 470,000 distinct CDR3 sequences, with around 15% appearing a single time and about 12% taken by the ten largest. The same specimen was also included in a second study, on T cells in Graves' hyperthyroidism and ophthalmopathy.

The starting material was peripheral blood mononuclear cells (PBMCs), obtained at new diagnosis, from a patient treated with antithyroid drugs. Receptors were obtained from a middle-aged man with Graves disease. CDR3s include the opening cysteine and the closing phenylalanine or tryptophan. The D gene is left open where the match is weak. Size is stated for part of the rows, as once, few or many counts, or as a class when the clone is expanded.

>TRBJ2-7|few|TRBV9|.
TGTGCCAGCAGCGTAGGAGGGGGGTACTACGAGCAGTACTTC
CASSVGGGYYEQYF
>TRBJ2-5|many|TRBV2|.
TGTGCCGGCGGCAGGAGGATGAAAGAGACCCAGTACTTC
CAGGRRMKETQYF
>TRBJ1-4|many|TRBV12-3/TRBV12-4|TRBD1
TGTGCCAGCAGGACCGGACAGGGGAAAGAAAAACTGTTTTTT
CASRTGQGKEKLFF
>TRBJ2-2|many|TRBV3-1|.
TGTGCCAGCAGTTCCCCAAACACCGGGGAGCTGTTTTTT
CASSSPNTGELFF
>TRBJ2-3|few|TRBV20-1|.
TGCAGTGCTCCCCCAAGGAGACAATTAACAGATACGCAGTATTTT
CSAPPRRQLTDTQYF
>TRBJ2-1|few|TRBV24-1|TRBD2
TGTGCCACCAGTGATTCAGGAGCGGGAGGCTCGGGCGATGAGCAGTTCTTC
CATSDSGAGGSGDEQFF
>TRBJ1-5|once|TRBV29-1|.
TGCAGCGTTGGGGGAGTGGGCAATCAGCCCCAGCATTTT
CSVGGVGNQPQHF
>TRBJ2-7|few|TRBV10-3|TRBD1
TGTGCCATCAGGGGGGACAGGAATTCATACGAGCAGTACTTC
CAIRGDRNSYEQYF
>TRBJ2-3|many|TRBV14|.
TGTGCCAGCGGCGAGAGCGCAGATACGCAGTATTTT
CASGESADTQYF
>TRBJ2-1|.|TRBV12-3/TRBV12-4|.
TGTGCCAGCAGTCCCCTGGGAGCGCTGCCGGCCTACAATGAGCAGTTCTTC
CASSPLGALPAYNEQFF
>TRBJ2-7|few|TRBV12-3/TRBV12-4|TRBD1
TGTGCCAGCAGTTGGACAGGCCCCTACGAGCAGTACTTC
CASSWTGPYEQYF
>TRBJ2-7|many|TRBV5-1|TRBD2
TGCGCCAGCACCAAAGGACTAGCGGGATATTACGAGCAGTACTTC
CASTKGLAGYYEQYF
>TRBJ2-1|many|TRBV18|TRBD2
TGTGCCAGCTCATCTTTGACCGGGACTAGCGGTAATGAGCAGTTCTTC
CASSSLTGTSGNEQFF
>TRBJ2-1|.|TRBV20-1|TRBD2
TGCAGTCCTGGGACTAGCGGGAGGGCCGGATTTGAGCAGTTCTTC
CSPGTSGRAGFEQFF
>TRBJ2-3|.|TRBV2|TRBD2
TGTGCCAGCAGTCGAGAGCGGGACTGGGGAGATACGCAATATTTT
CASSRERDWGDTQYF
>TRBJ2-7|many|TRBV11-2|TRBD1
TGTGCCAGCAGCTTCGACAGGGGACCAACCTACGAGCAGTACTTC
CASSFDRGPTYEQYF
>TRBJ2-3|few|TRBV29-1|TRBD2
TGCAGCGTGGAGGGGACTAGCGAGACAGATACGCAGTATTTT
CSVEGTSETDTQYF
>TRBJ2-5|many|TRBV28|TRBD2
TGTGCCAGCAGTTTGAGCGGGGGTTATAAAGAGACCCAGTACTTC
CASSLSGGYKETQYF
>TRBJ2-2|many|TRBV28|.
TGTGCCAGCAGACGACAGATCGCGAACACCGGGGAGCTGTTTTTT
CASRRQIANTGELFF
>TRBJ2-5|many|TRBV11-2|TRBD2
TGTGCCAGCAGCTTAGAAGCGGGATCCCCCCAGTACTTC
CASSLEAGSPQYF
>TRBJ2-3|many|TRBV27|TRBD2
TGTGCCAGCAGTTTATCGCGGACTAGCCCCACAGATACGCAGTATTTT
CASSLSRTSPTDTQYF
>TRBJ2-1|many|TRBV9|TRBD2
TGTGCCAGCAGCGTAGCCGGGACTAGCCGGTTCAATGAGCAGTTCTTC
CASSVAGTSRFNEQFF
>TRBJ2-1|many|TRBV3-1|.
TGTGCCAGCAGCCAAGAGCAGGGCTTAGGGCGGGGATCCTACAATGAGCAGTTCTTC
CASSQEQGLGRGSYNEQFF
>TRBJ1-1|once|TRBV28|.
TGTGCCAGCAGTCAAGCAGGGGCAAGGGGTACTGAAGCTTTCTTT
CASSQAGARGTEAFF
>TRBJ2-2|few|TRBV7-9|TRBD2
TGTGCCAGCAGGACAGCGGGACACACCGGGGAGCTGTTTTTT
CASRTAGHTGELFF
>TRBJ2-7|many|TRBV5-1|.
TGCGCCAGCAGCTTGGGGGACGGAGATTACGAGCAGTACTTC
CASSLGDGDYEQYF
>TRBJ1-2|many|TRBV12-5|TRBD1
TGTGCTAGTGGGGGACAGGCTCGGTATGGCTACACCTTC
CASGGQARYGYTF
>TRBJ2-2|few|TRBV6-1|.
TGTGCCAGCAGCCTAAGTATAGGGATGAACACCGGGGAGCTGTTTTTT
CASSLSIGMNTGELFF
>TRBJ2-2|.|TRBV6-1|.
TGTGCCAGCAGGGAGCATGGCCTAACGGGCGGGGAGCTGTTTTTT
CASREHGLTGGELFF